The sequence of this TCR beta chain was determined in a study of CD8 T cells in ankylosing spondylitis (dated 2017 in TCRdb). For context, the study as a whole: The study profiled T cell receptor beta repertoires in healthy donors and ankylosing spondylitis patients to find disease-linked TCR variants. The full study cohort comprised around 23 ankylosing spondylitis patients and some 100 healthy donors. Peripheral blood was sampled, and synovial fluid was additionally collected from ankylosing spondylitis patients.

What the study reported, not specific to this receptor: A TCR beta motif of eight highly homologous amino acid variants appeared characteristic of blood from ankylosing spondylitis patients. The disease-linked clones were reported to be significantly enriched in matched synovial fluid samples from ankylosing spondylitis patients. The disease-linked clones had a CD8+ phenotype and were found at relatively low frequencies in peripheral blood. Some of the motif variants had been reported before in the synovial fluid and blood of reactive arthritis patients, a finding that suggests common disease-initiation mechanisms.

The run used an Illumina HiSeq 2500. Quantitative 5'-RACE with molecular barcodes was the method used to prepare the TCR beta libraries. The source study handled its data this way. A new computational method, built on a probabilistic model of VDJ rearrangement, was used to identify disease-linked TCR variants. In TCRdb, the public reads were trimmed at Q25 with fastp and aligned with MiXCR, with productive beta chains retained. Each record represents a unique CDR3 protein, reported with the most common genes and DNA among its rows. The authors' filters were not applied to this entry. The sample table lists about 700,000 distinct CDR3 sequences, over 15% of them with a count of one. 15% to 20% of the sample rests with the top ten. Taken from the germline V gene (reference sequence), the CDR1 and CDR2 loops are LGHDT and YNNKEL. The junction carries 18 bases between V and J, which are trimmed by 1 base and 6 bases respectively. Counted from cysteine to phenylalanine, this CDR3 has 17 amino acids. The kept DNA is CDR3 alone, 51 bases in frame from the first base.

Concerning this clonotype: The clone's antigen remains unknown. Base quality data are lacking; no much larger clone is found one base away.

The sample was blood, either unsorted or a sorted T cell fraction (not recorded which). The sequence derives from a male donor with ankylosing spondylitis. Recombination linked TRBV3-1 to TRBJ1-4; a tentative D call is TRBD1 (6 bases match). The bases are TGTGCCAGCAGCCAAGGCAGGGGCCCTGTCTTGGATGAAAAACTGTTTTTT. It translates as CASSQGRGPVLDEKLFF.